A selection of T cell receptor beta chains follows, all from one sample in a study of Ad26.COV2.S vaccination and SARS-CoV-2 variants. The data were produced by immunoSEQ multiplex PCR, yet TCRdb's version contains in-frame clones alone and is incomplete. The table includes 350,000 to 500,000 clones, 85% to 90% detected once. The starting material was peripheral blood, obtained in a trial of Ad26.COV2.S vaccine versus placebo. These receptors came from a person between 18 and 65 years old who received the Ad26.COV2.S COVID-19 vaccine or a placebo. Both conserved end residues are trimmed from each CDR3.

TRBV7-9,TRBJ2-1,ASSLAGGVKVKLWNEQF
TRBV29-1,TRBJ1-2,SVEGLRPGSDYGYT
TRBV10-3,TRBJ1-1,AISESEGPYTEAF
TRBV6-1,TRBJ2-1,ASSEVRGNEQF
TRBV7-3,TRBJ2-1,ASSLLGTSYNEQF
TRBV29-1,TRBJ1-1,SVNPQTGTEAF
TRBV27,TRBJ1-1,ASRTMGIDYEAF
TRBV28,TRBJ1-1,ASSFSRYEAF
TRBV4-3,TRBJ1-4,ASSHLLGGAAEKLF
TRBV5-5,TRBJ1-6,ASSLRHGTYNSPLH
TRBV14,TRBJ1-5,ASAKGSNQPQH
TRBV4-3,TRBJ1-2,ASSPRGVDYGYT
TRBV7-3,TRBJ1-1,ASSLLGQGNTEAF
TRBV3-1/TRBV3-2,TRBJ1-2,ASSQEGYYGYT
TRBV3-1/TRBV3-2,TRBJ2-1,ASSTQTHSYNEQF
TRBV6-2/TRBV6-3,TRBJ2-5,ASSRTRETQY
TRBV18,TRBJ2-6,ASSPRDISSGANVLT
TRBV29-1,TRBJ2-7,SVVGSYEQY
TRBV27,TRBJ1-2,ASSLSRSYGYT
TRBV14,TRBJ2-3,ASSLGGEYTDTQY
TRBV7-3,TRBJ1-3,ASSADRSSGNTIY
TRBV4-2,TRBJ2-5,ASSQDLTETQY
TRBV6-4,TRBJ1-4,ASGRGDGGDNEKLF
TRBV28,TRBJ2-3,ASSLGPRGPGDTQY
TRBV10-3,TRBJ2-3,ATSRGAGTDTQY
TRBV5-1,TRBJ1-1,ASSLFGQQNTEAF
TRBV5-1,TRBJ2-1,ASSENPGVLAGLNEQF
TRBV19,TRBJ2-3,ASTRQGSDTQY
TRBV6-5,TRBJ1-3,ASSPGISGNTIY
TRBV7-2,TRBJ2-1,ASSLSGSTYEQF
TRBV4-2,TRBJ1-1,ASSRLGRNTEAF
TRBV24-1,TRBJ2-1,ATSVPGRAYNEQF
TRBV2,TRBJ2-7,ASSLQGLSSYEQY
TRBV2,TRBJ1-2,ASSDSPNPWIYGYT